Listed below are T cell receptor beta chains from one sample, sequenced in a study of T cells in Graves' hyperthyroidism and ophthalmopathy. TCRdb analysed the multiplex PCR reads with MiXCR anew, one entry per CDR3 protein. The sample carries approximately 380,000 distinct CDR3 sequences, roughly 19% recorded once. The sequenced sample consisted of blood. The receptors stem from a woman younger than 30 with Graves' hyperthyroidism. CDR3s include the opening cysteine and the closing phenylalanine or tryptophan. D genes are given only for firm matches. For some rows the clone size is stated as once, few or many, or as a class when expanded; others skip it.

J,D,size,V,CDR3,DNA
TRBJ1-1,TRBD1,many,TRBV18,CASGQGTTTEAFF,TGTGCCAGCGGACAGGGGACGACCACTGAAGCTTTCTTT
TRBJ1-1,.,many,TRBV20-1,CSARVDTDTEAFF,TGCAGTGCTAGAGTAGATACGGACACTGAAGCTTTCTTT
TRBJ2-7,TRBD2,.,TRBV12-3/TRBV12-4,CASSLRAGVPYEQYF,TGTGCCAGCAGTTTAAGAGCGGGGGTCCCCTACGAGCAGTACTTC
TRBJ2-7,.,many,TRBV9,CASSVEVEWSEQYF,TGTGCCAGCAGCGTAGAGGTCGAGTGGTCCGAGCAGTACTTC
TRBJ2-5,.,many,TRBV12-3/TRBV12-4,CASSLTGIQETQYF,TGTGCCAGCAGTTTAACGGGAATTCAAGAGACCCAGTACTTC
TRBJ1-2,.,many,TRBV20-1,CSASEFSYGYTF,TGCAGTGCTAGTGAATTTTCCTATGGCTACACCTTC
TRBJ2-7,.,many,TRBV5-6,CASSLEGGAYEQYF,TGTGCCAGCAGCTTGGAGGGCGGTGCCTACGAGCAGTACTTC
TRBJ1-2,.,many,TRBV6-5,CASSYRRLYGYTF,TGTGCCAGCAGTTACCGGCGGCTCTATGGCTACACCTTC
TRBJ2-5,.,many,TRBV12-3/TRBV12-4,CASSLINYQETQYF,TGTGCCAGCAGTTTAATTAATTACCAAGAGACCCAGTACTTC
TRBJ2-7,TRBD2,many,TRBV11-2,CASSQGTSGGAPYEQYF,TGTGCCAGCAGCCAAGGGACTAGCGGGGGGGCCCCCTACGAGCAGTACTTC
TRBJ2-7,.,few,TRBV12-3/TRBV12-4,CASSSVYTYEQYF,TGTGCCAGCAGTTCGGTCTATACCTACGAGCAGTACTTC
TRBJ1-2,.,many,TRBV19,CASRSADGGYTF,TGTGCCAGTAGAAGCGCGGACGGAGGCTACACCTTC
TRBJ2-7,.,many,TRBV12-3/TRBV12-4,CASSSTNRDTYEQYF,TGTGCCAGCAGTTCTACAAACAGGGATACCTACGAGCAGTACTTC
TRBJ2-7,TRBD1,many,TRBV10-1,CASSEIQGARYEQYF,TGCGCCAGCAGTGAAATTCAGGGGGCGAGGTACGAGCAGTACTTC
TRBJ2-7,TRBD2,.,TRBV27,CASSHQREGRYEQYF,TGTGCCAGCAGCCATCAGCGGGAGGGCCGTTACGAGCAGTACTTC
TRBJ2-5,.,few,TRBV20-1,CSASGQGELQETQYF,TGCAGTGCTAGTGGGCAGGGCGAACTCCAAGAGACCCAGTACTTC
TRBJ1-2,TRBD1,many,TRBV6-1,CASSEIGDRDGYTF,TGTGCCAGCAGTGAAATCGGGGACAGGGACGGCTACACCTTC
TRBJ2-5,.,many,TRBV6-1,CASTDGGGLWETQYF,TGTGCCAGCACCGACGGAGGGGGCCTGTGGGAGACCCAGTACTTC
TRBJ2-7,.,many,TRBV7-8,CASSRDGIYEQYF,TGTGCCAGCAGCCGGGACGGGATCTACGAGCAGTACTTC
TRBJ1-1,TRBD1,many,TRBV5-1,CASSLDRGRIAFF,TGCGCCAGCAGCTTGGACAGGGGGCGCATAGCTTTCTTT
TRBJ2-5,TRBD2,many,TRBV3-1,CASSQVAGAVYQETQYF,TGTGCCAGCAGCCAAGTAGCGGGGGCCGTATACCAAGAGACCCAGTACTTC
TRBJ2-7,.,many,TRBV28,CASSLSLAKYF,TGTGCCAGCAGTTTATCTCTAGCGAAGTACTTC
TRBJ2-2,.,many,TRBV7-3,CASSLMNSQITGELFF,TGTGCCAGCAGCTTAATGAACAGTCAAATCACCGGGGAGCTGTTTTTT
TRBJ2-7,.,many,TRBV2,CANRVGRTYEQYF,TGTGCCAACAGGGTAGGGAGAACCTACGAGCAGTACTTC
TRBJ1-5,.,many,TRBV6-5,CASSHRDGGQQPQHF,TGTGCCAGCAGTCACCGGGATGGGGGGCAACAGCCCCAGCATTTT